This T cell receptor beta chain was found in a study of blood T cell repertoires in COVID-19 (dated by TCRdb to between 2020 and 2021). With regard to the full study: Collaborator samples came from the United States, Italy and Spain and covered acute and convalescent phases of COVID-19. The prospective study material was composed of cDNA or gDNA derived from T cells, B-cell-depleted T cells, or PBMCs. Subjects who had been exposed to COVID-19, were actively infected with it, or had recovered from it provided the deeply sampled blood TCRbeta repertoires that made up the dataset. The repertoires were made available in a free public database intended to serve as a resource for research on the immune response to SARS-CoV-2. Samples were obtained from the ongoing ImmuneRACE study (first 160 participants) and from over 1,000 subjects provided by 6 global collaborators. The sample metadata nearly always contained a de-identified subject ID, COVID-19 status, age in years and sex. Where available, HLA class I and class II types were obtained from metadata supplied by the sample provider rather than from assay-based typing. What the study reported, not specific to this receptor: How much clinical and demographic metadata was included differed by source and by participant, and the metadata was provided uncurated.

TCRbeta CDR3 regions were amplified from genomic DNA using the immunoSEQ Assay, a bias-controlled multiplex PCR. The authors' analysis ran thus. The number of nucleated cells in each sample was estimated by amplification of reference gene primers within the assay. To quantify the absolute abundance of each unique TCRbeta CDR3 rearrangement, sequence reads were collapsed and filtered. For each sample, productive Simpson clonality was calculated as the square root of Simpson's diversity index across productive rearrangements. In its TCRdb copy, this immuneACCESS table keeps in-frame sequences only and misses some clones. Where compared with another copy, unresolved V genes explain less than half of these, and the others have no known cause. The V and J calls and clone size come from that table; D and trimming were worked out from the DNA. Recorded for this sample are approximately 130,000 clones; 75% to 90% of them occurred a single time. In total, the top ten clones hold roughly 2.3% of the sample.

This clone has more than one count but fewer than ten. The target of this receptor is not known. The sample holds no much larger clone one base away, and base qualities are not on file. Enrolling through a virtual design, the prospective study's participants ranged in age from roughly 18 to 100 years and lived across approximately 25 United States geographic areas. Cohort assignment in the prospective study relied on participant-reported clinical history from a screening survey and a study questionnaire. Recovered participants in ImmuneRACE Cohort 3 were defined as having two consecutive negative NP/OP PCR tests, clearance from a healthcare professional, or resolution of symptoms. In the prospective study, mobile phlebotomists collected whole blood, serum and a nasopharyngeal or oropharyngeal swab from each participant. Participants in the prospective study had the option to provide additional blood draws and questionnaires over a roughly 2-month period. Before DNA extraction, prospective study blood samples were shipped either frozen or at room temperature.

The CDR3 covers 14 residues, taking in both the cysteine and the phenylalanine. Of all the DNA, just the CDR3 is kept, 42 bases in frame from base 1. Trimming at the junction amounts to 5 bases on V and 4 bases on J, and the germline ends lie 14 bases apart. Per the germline V gene, SGHTA is the CDR1 and FQGNSA is the CDR2. Sequenced: PBMCs or T cells enriched from blood (not recorded which). The clonotype originates from a woman aged 45 to 65 who had recovered from COVID-19. The rearranged chain carries TRBV7-2 and TRBJ1-2; perhaps TRBD1 is the D gene, with 6 bases matching. The nucleotide sequence is TGTGCCAGCAGCCCCGGACAGACATCCTATGGCTACACCTTC. Translated, this is CASSPGQTSYGYTF.